These 2 T cell receptor beta chains share one sample of origin, sequenced in a study of human T cells and chemical hapten exposure. TCRdb processed the RACE reads anew with MiXCR; each CDR3 protein has one entry. This table holds 190,000 or so distinct CDR3 sequences, just under 30% found once. The time point was: pre-sensitization, week 0. Noted treatment: therapeutic diphenylcyclopropenone sensitization with weekly scalp DPC. The sequences come from whole blood, collected in connection with sensitization to the hapten diphenylcyclopropenone (DPC). Source of these receptors: a young woman with alopecia areata. Some clones in this sample may be carry-over from other donors' samples.

In its sample, this clonotype was seen a few times. The genes are TRBV3-1 and TRBJ2-3; 8 bases align to TRBD2. Per germline, CDR1 LGHDT and CDR2 YNNKEL (reference sequence). This CDR3 contains 16 residues. V trimming: 2 bases; J trimming: 1 base; junction bases outside the gene matches: 5. This chain's CDR3 is CASSQNAGGRTDTQYF. The CDR3 DNA follows: TGTGCCAGCAGCCAAAATGCGGGGGGACGCACAGATACGCAGTATTTT.

The CDR3 bases are TGTGCCAGCAGCCCGACTAGCGGGAGACTTGAGCAGTTCTTC. Translating it yields CASSPTSGRLEQFF. This rearrangement joins TRBV7-2 to TRBJ2-1; 12 bases are a match to TRBD2. Unmatched junction bases numbered 5, after V lost 5 bases and J lost 9 bases. The CDR3 spans 14 residues. The V gene's germline CDR1 is SGHTA and CDR2 FQGNSA.